Below are 16 T cell receptor beta chains sequenced from a single sample in a study of OX40 agonist ivuxolimab in advanced cancers. Repertoires were generated with immunoSEQ multiplex PCR, while TCRdb's copy carries only in-frame clones and drops some. The table shows roughly 80,000 clones, with about 89% occurring only once. Here the sequenced sample was CD4+ or CD8+ T cells sorted from blood, taken in a trial of the OX40 agonist ivuxolimab. The receptors stem from an adult with an advanced solid tumor such as melanoma, head and neck, liver or kidney cancer.

The chain recombines TRBV27 with TRBJ1-6; no clear D gene. The V and J ends lost 6 bases and 8 bases respectively, with 14 bases between them. This CDR3 region has 14 residues. From germline, CDR1 is MNHEY and CDR2 SMNVEV (reference sequence). CDR3 sequence reads: CASRGLWEDSPLHF. CDR3 coding DNA: TGTGCCAGCAGGGGATTGTGGGAGGATTCACCCCTCCACTTT.

This clone occurred once. This chain links TRBV7-6 with TRBJ2-1; D possibly uses TRBD1 or TRBD2 (6 bases each). The CDR3 loop spans 15 amino acids. The V and J ends lost 4 bases and 1 base respectively, with 11 bases between them. Per the germline V gene, CDR1 is SGHVS and CDR2 is FNYEAQ. The CDR3 DNA follows: TGTGCCAGCAGCTCGAGGGGGGTATCCTACAATGAGCAGTTCTTC. This gives the protein CASSSRGVSYNEQFF.

The chain couples TRBV5-4 to TRBJ1-6, with 10 bases fitting TRBD1. This CDR3 is built from 15 residues. The V segment lost 4 bases and the J segment 8 bases; nucleotides outside the gene matches: 6. CDR1 and CDR2 (germline): SGHNT, YYREEE (reference sequence). The DNA of the CDR3 is TGTGCCAGCAGCGTAGACAGGGGGCAGTATTCACCCCTCCACTTT. It codes for CASSVDRGQYSPLHF.

This clone turned up a few times. The chain is built from TRBV7-2 and TRBJ2-5, with a tentative D call TRBD2 (6 bases). CDR1 is SGHTA, CDR2 FQGNSA, per germline. The CDR3 sequence is 14 residues long. The germline V and J ends were trimmed by 0 bases and 2 bases, with 7 bases remaining between them. The CDR3 bases are TGTGCCAGCAGCTTAGCGCGGGAACAAGAGACCCAGTACTTC. Protein sequence: CASSLAREQETQYF.

V usage is TRBV19 and J usage is TRBJ1-1; TRBD1 might be the D (6 bases). In germline, CDR1 is LNHDA, CDR2 SQIVND (reference sequence). The CDR3 runs 16 residues. Trimming left V 5 bases short and J 1 base short, with 17 bases between. The CDR3 nucleotides read TGTGCCAGTAGTCCCCCAGGCGGCAGGGGGAACACTGAAGCTTTCTTT. Translating it yields CASSPPGGRGNTEAFF.

This chain uses TRBV28 with TRBJ1-5; 7 nucleotides agree with TRBD1. V trimming: 8 bases; J trimming: 0 bases; junction bases outside the gene matches: 7. From germline, CDR1 is MDHEN and CDR2 SYDVKM. The CDR3 length is 15 residues. In DNA form, the CDR3 reads TGTGCCAGCCACAAGGGGACAGCTAGCAATCAGCCCCAGCATTTT. The encoded protein is CASHKGTASNQPQHF.

The chain is built from TRBV6-4 and TRBJ2-2; 10 positions match TRBD2. V trimming: 5 bases; J trimming: 8 bases; junction bases outside the gene matches: 2. CDR1 is MRHNA and CDR2 is SNTAGT in the germline V gene. The CDR3 has 13 residues. CDR3 loop: CASSPSGRGELFF. The CDR3 DNA follows: TGTGCCAGCAGTCCTAGCGGGAGAGGGGAGCTGTTTTTT.

This chain links TRBV7-7 with TRBJ2-3; unclear D gene. Germline loops: CDR1 SSHAT, CDR2 FNYEAQ (reference sequence). The CDR3 is 15 residues long. Trimming removed 5 bases at V and 0 bases at J, with 12 bases between. Here the CDR3 reads CASSPTRTSTDTQYF. For the CDR3, the DNA is TGTGCCAGCAGCCCGACACGAACTAGCACAGATACGCAGTATTTT.

This clone was picked up a small number of times. The chain has TRBV11-2 and TRBJ2-1; 11 bases map to TRBD2. The CDR3 has 18 amino acids. V lost 1 base and J lost 6; bases outside the gene matches: 11. From germline, CDR1 is SGHAT and CDR2 FQNNGV. The CDR3 DNA sequence: TGTGCCAGCAGCTTAGTAGCGGGAGGGCCAGGGTTAGTCAATGAGCAGTTCTTC. Its protein product is CASSLVAGGPGLVNEQFF.

The chain employs TRBV5-1 and TRBJ2-2; 11 bases line up with TRBD2. Germline CDR1 and CDR2: SGHRS and YFSETQ. With V trimmed by 3 bases and J by 4 bases, 8 bases remained unmatched. This CDR3 has 17 residues. The DNA of the CDR3 is TGCGCCAGCAGCTCCCGTTTAGCGGGAGGGTTCACCGGGGAGCTGTTTTTT. Amino acid sequence: CASSSRLAGGFTGELFF.

V is TRBV7-2 and J is TRBJ1-1; D is possibly TRBD1 (5 bases). This CDR3 region has 14 residues. Germline V CDR1 and CDR2: SGHTA, FQGNSA. Trimming took 3 bases from V and 4 from J, leaving 12 bases between them. CDR3 DNA: TGTGCCAGCAGCTTGCGGGGGTGGGCCACTGAAGCTTTCTTT. Encoded protein: CASSLRGWATEAFF.

The CDR3 coding sequence is TGTGCCAGCAGTGGAGAAAGGGTGACAGCAACTAATGAAAAACTGTTTTTT. Protein sequence: CASSGERVTATNEKLFF. V is TRBV6-1 and J is TRBJ1-4; possible D gene TRBD1, 5 bases. The CDR3 loop spans 17 amino acids. Germline V gene data show CDR1 as MNHNS and CDR2 as SASEGT. Trimming pared 4 bases from V and 0 bases from J, leaving 15 bases between.

The V gene is TRBV4-2, the J gene TRBJ2-1; TRBD2 matches 9 bases. Per germline, CDR1 LGHNA and CDR2 YNFKEQ. The CDR3 consists of 17 residues. The V and J ends lost 3 bases and 4 bases, in that order; junction bases with no gene match: 10. CDR3 nucleotide sequence: TGTGCCAGCAGCCAGCGGGGGCTAGCGGGGCCGTACAATGAGCAGTTCTTC. This encodes CASSQRGLAGPYNEQFF.

V is TRBV5-1 and J is TRBJ2-1, with 8 bases fitting TRBD2. The J segment lost 7 bases and the V segment lost 4 bases, leaving 10 bases of the junction unmatched. Germline V lookup: CDR1 SGHRS, CDR2 YFSETQ. There are 15 residues in the CDR3. CDR3 sequence reads: CASSPSGSFLNEQFF. As DNA, the CDR3 is TGCGCCAGCAGCCCGAGCGGGAGCTTCTTAAATGAGCAGTTCTTC.

This clone was picked up one time. The chain has TRBV4-3 and TRBJ2-3; no clear D. Germline CDR1 reads LGHNA; CDR2 reads YSLEER. The CDR3 spans 16 residues. The V gene lost 0 bases and the J gene lost 0 bases, with 10 bases spanning the gap. CDR3 loop: CASSQDSTPSTDTQYF. For the CDR3, the DNA is TGCGCCAGCAGCCAAGATTCCACCCCTAGCACAGATACGCAGTATTTT.

This chain uses TRBV14 with TRBJ2-2, with D possibly TRBD2 on 7 matching bases. The CDR3 is made up of 14 amino acids. The V end was cut by 4 bases, the J end by 6 bases, with 12 bases between. Per the germline V gene, CDR1 is SGHDN and CDR2 is FVKESK. CDR3 loop: CASSLGGGAGELFF. The CDR3 DNA is TGTGCCAGCAGCCTAGGCGGGGGCGCCGGGGAGCTGTTTTTT. The full variable domain, rest sourced from reference TRBV14 and TRBJ2-2, is EAGVTQFPSHSVIEKGQTVTLRCDPISGHDNLYWYRRVMGKEIKFLLHFVKESKQDESGMPNNRFLAERTGGTYSTLKVQPAELEDSGVYFCASSLGGGAGELFFGEGSRLTVL.